This T cell receptor (beta chain) was identified in a study of cytomegalovirus exposure and HLA in healthy donors (dated by TCRdb to 2015 to 2018). With respect to the entire study: An earlier analysis of more than 550 of the donors reported under 300 Gb of sequence data and 95 million to 130 million unique TCR beta sequences obtained from about 179 million T cells. An earlier analysis of roughly 580 of the donors used high-throughput TCR beta sequencing to judge whether each TCR beta V gene segment behaved as functional or pseudogenic. All discovery cohort repertoires had been generated on a single sequencing platform. To study patterns of TCR occurrence, a later analysis re-analyzed previously published TCR beta repertoires from several hundred donors and added high-resolution HLA genotyping. The study profiled the T cell repertoires of about 720 subjects by immunosequencing and related them to cytomegalovirus serostatus. Rather than using new phenotypic data, the later analysis identified candidate immune exposures from TCR beta sequences and from how often those sequences occurred across donors. Across around 400 genotyped donors of the cohort, an average of approximately 240,000 unique TCR beta nucleotide sequences per donor were sequenced, and about a sixth of those sequences were non-productive. Both class I and class II loci were covered by HLA typing, at four-digit resolution. The study aimed to test whether cataloging public T cell receptors could reveal signatures of past pathogen exposure. The number of typed donors differed by locus: roughly 629-640 for A, B, C, DRB1 and DQB1; 522 for DQA1; 606 for DPA1; and roughly 470 for DPB1. An early release covering roughly 640 HLA-typed donors comprised approximately 290 gigabases of sequencing data and some 79 million unique TCR sequences. Of the 300 to 450 genotyped donors, 65% to 90% fell in the genetic ancestry cluster associated with self-reported Caucasian donors. In a later genetic analysis, genome-wide SNP genotypes for about 60% of the 666 donors were used, and that subset was treated as a discovery cohort. Because of strong linkage in the cohort, a handful of DR-DQ haplotypes were treated as single units for association and clustering. Donor age, sex, ethnicity and CMV serostatus were collected together with the repertoire data. High-throughput TCR immunosequencing, statistical association of individual TCRs with disease status, and machine learning were combined to predict cytomegalovirus infection status. In addition to the first cohort of 500 to 850 subjects, a separate validation cohort of 120 different subjects was used.

The cohort consisted of approximately 670 healthy bone marrow donors. At the time of sampling, every cohort member was nominally healthy, though immune exposures that went unrecorded were likely present. The donor was CMV seronegative and belonged to the group of 352 seronegative cohort members. A peripheral blood sample was provided by each donor, and peripheral blood mononuclear cells were used for TCR beta sequencing. Genomic DNA was extracted from the blood cell samples with the Qiagen DNeasy Blood Extraction Kit. The library was obtained by the immunoSEQ multiplex PCR assay. The multiplex PCR relied on a mix of 60 forward primers for TCR Vbeta segments and 13 reverse primers for TCR Jbeta segments. Amplification of the CDR3 region of rearranged TCR beta genes was performed with a multiplex PCR assay on genomic DNA. The Illumina HiSeq System was used to sequence the amplified TCR beta libraries as 87-base-pair reads. Under the source paper's analysis protocol: A later analysis counted tens of millions of unique TCR beta chains across the 640 or so repertoires, and 9 million to 14 million of these chains were shared by at least two donors. A nearest-neighbor algorithm error-corrected the raw reads and collapsed the reads into unique sequences, merging closely related sequences to remove PCR and sequencing errors. To assign V, D and J gene segments, CDR3 sequences were aligned to IMGT reference sequences. For a sequence to be retained, a match of at least six nucleotides to both a V gene segment and a J gene segment was required. Rearrangements were called productive when the CDR3 lacked stop codons and stayed in frame with V and J; all others were non-productive. Following IMGT convention, CDR3 was defined as the stretch from the second conserved V-encoded cysteine up to the conserved J-encoded phenylalanine. The earlier analysis of about 590 of the donors excluded sequences that lacked an unambiguous match to a single V gene segment. In an earlier analysis of 587 of the donors, V segments were called functional above 56.7% productive rearrangements and were called segregating when the between-donor standard deviation exceeded 5%. A statistical classification framework was built to diagnose cytomegalovirus status from the catalog of TCR beta chain sequences. In a later analysis, TCR nucleotide sequences were compared against IMGT/GENE-DB human TR gene sequences so that V and J genes could be assigned. The TCRdist pipeline was used in a later analysis to assign CDR3 sequences and most-parsimonious VDJ recombination scenarios. A later analysis defined each TCR beta chain by its CDR3 amino acid sequence plus V-gene family, and excluded reads lacking a unique V-gene family. As a way to deal with suspected cross-contamination and a sequencing artifact, a later analysis dropped approximately 590 nucleotide sequences that were highly shared and had low generation probability. For each public chain, a later analysis derived a clonal expansion index from normalized ranks of inferred template counts within each repertoire. Generation probabilities in a later analysis came from a VDJ recombination model fitted to out-of-frame rearrangements, and those results were checked against IGoR. In a later analysis, hypergeometric tests were used to score TCR-TCR, TCR-HLA and TCR-CMV co-occurrence, with a repertoire-size bias correction applied to TCR pairs. In a later analysis, false discovery rates were estimated by permuting HLA or CMV assignments 20 times. In a later analysis, co-occurring TCRs were grouped using DBSCAN, and TCRdist sequence similarity was added for clustering within HLA-allele-positive subsets. Repertoires with fewer than 30,000 or more than 120,000 public chains were left out of co-occurrence clustering, as were four to six repertoires with anomalous nucleotide sharing. The immuneACCESS repertoire file appears here via TCRdb, limited to in-frame rearrangements. These files lack a portion of the clones; in checked studies, under half of the deficit traces to unresolved V genes, and the cause of the others is not known. The V and J calls and clone size come from that table; D and trimming were worked out from the DNA. The sample has 130,000 or so clones on record, roughly 66% of them singletons. The ten largest clonotypes hold roughly 6% of the sample.

Results the study describes overall, beyond this receptor: The authors suggested that the approach could potentially be extended to other disease states and immunological phenotypes. In a later analysis, HLA-associated TCR beta chains were found to be more clonally expanded and to have lower generation probabilities than equally common non-associated chains. Because some donors lacked HLA typing at each locus, the association tests relied only on the typed subset. According to a later analysis, parvovirus B19, influenza, CMV and Epstein-Barr virus appeared linked to several top co-occurrence clusters. According to a later analysis, TCR association rates differed among HLA loci, with DRB1 alleles showing the most associated TCRs and HLA-C alleles showing the fewest. In the study, around 150 TCR beta chains were listed as associated with cytomegalovirus. A further reported finding was that TCR beta sequences accurately predicted the HLA-A and HLA-B alleles for most subjects in the first cohort. In a later genetic analysis, a missense DCLRE1C variant was associated with V-gene and J-gene trimming of TCR beta chains, and the association was replicated in an independent cohort. Compared with the approximately 600-donor mean, donors in an Asian-associated ancestry cluster had fewer N-insertions in productive TCRs, according to a later genetic analysis. Because the 87-base-pair reads could not distinguish some IMGT-functional V segments, including TRBV6-2 and TRBV6-3, those segments were excluded. Broadly in line with IMGT annotations, most TCR beta V segments showed up in productive rearrangements about 90% or about 30% of the time in an earlier analysis of approximately 600 of the donors. Most TCR sequences were observed very rarely across donors, whereas some public TCRs were present in many individuals. Linkage disequilibrium might explain the correlated functional status among segregating V segments, but an unknown experimental factor could not be excluded. A later analysis associated 17,000 or so TCR beta sequences with specific HLA alleles at a false discovery rate of 0.05. According to a later analysis, most CMV-associated TCR beta chains appeared to be HLA-restricted, and the HLA associations seemed to be driven largely by CMV exposure. The presence/absence analyses assumed that sequencing depth was roughly uniform across donors, and that assumption may not be true. About 17 rarely observed V segments, including chromosome 9 orphons, were excluded from the earlier analysis of about 500 of the donors because counts were too low. A cluster of highly shared sequence variants was judged likely to be a technical artifact of the sequencing pipeline. In vitro tests confirmed that a few of the cytomegalovirus-associated TCR beta chains recognize cytomegalovirus antigens. Cytomegalovirus status was reported to be diagnosed by the classifier with high specificity and sensitivity in both the original and validation cohorts. Immune exposure information for the cohort was limited to CMV serostatus. In this cohort, only TCR beta chains were sequenced, and detectable features were limited by the absence of alpha or paired-chain data. Assigning TCR associations to individual alleles was difficult when HLA alleles, especially DR and DQ, strongly co-occurred.

Trimming costs V 0 bases and J 7 bases, and their ends lie 13 bases apart. The CDR3, from cysteine to phenylalanine, totals 14 residues. Only the CDR3 region is kept as DNA, spanning 42 bases read in frame from base 1. As encoded in the germline V gene (reference sequence), CDR1 is SGHNT while CDR2 is YYREEE. On this clone: No antigen is known for it. Base quality data are lacking; no much larger clone is found one base away.

The rearranged segments are TRBV5-4 and TRBJ1-2, with a weak D call of TRBD1 (5 bases match). The clonotype was recovered from a woman in her sixties or seventies in good health and CMV-seronegative. What was sequenced was PBMCs. The DNA reads TGTGCCAGCAGCTTGGCCGTGGGGAGGGGTGGCTACACCTTC. Its coded protein is CASSLAVGRGGYTF. This CDR3, with the reference TRBV5-4 and TRBJ1-2 proteins standing in past its ends, gives the full variable domain ETGVTQSPTHLIKTRGQQVTLRCSSQSGHNTVSWYQQALGQGPQFIFQYYREEENGRGNFPPRFSGLQFPNYSSELNVNALELDDSALYLCASSLAVGRGGYTFGSGTRLTVV.